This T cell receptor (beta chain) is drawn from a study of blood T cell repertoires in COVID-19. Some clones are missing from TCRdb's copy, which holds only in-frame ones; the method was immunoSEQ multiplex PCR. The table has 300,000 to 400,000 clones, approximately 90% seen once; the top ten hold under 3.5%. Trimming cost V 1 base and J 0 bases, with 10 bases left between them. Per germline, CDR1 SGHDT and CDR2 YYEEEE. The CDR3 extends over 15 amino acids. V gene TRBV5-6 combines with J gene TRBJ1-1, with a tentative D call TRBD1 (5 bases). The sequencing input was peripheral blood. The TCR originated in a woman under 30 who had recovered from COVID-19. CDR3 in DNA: TGTGCCAGCAGCTTGAGGGGCAGGCTGAACACTGAAGCTTTCTTT. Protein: CASSLRGRLNTEAFF.